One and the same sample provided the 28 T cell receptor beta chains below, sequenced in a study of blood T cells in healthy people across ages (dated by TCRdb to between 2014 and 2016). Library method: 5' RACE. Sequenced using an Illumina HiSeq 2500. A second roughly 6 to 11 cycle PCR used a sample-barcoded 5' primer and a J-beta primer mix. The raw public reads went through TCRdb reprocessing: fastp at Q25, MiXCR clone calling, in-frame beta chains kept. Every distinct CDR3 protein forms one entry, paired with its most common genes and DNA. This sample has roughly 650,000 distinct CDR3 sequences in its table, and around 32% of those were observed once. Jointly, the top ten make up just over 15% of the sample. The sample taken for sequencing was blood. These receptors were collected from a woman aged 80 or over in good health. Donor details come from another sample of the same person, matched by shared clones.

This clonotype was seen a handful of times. CDR3 sequence: CASGDRPKSEAFF. The DNA of the CDR3 is TGTGCCTCCGGCGACAGGCCAAAATCTGAAGCTTTCTTT. This chain uses TRBV7-6 with TRBJ1-1; D might be TRBD1 (6 bases). Trimming left V 11 bases short and J 6 bases short, with 19 bases between. The CDR3 length is 13 residues. The germline CDR1 and CDR2 sequences are SGHVS and FNYEAQ.

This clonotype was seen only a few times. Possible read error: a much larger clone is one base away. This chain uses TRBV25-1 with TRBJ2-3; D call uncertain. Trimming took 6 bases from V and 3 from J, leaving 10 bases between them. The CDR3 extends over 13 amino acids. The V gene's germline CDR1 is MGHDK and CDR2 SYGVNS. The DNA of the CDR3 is TGTGCCAGCAGGTACTCCAAGACAGATACGCAGTATTTT. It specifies CASRYSKTDTQYF.

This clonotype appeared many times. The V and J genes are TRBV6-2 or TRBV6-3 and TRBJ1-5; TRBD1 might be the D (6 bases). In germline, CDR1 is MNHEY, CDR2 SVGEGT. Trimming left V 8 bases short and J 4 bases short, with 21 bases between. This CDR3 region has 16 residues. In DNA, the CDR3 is TGTGCCAGCTCGGGGGCACAAGGGGCAAGGAATCAGCCCCAGCATTTT. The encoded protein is CASSGAQGARNQPQHF.

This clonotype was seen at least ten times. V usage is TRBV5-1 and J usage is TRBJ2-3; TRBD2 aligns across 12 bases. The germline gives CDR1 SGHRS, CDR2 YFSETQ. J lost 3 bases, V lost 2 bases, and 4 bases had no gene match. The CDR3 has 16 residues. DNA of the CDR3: TGCGCCAGCAGCTTTACCACTAGCGGGGGGACAGATACGCAGTATTTT. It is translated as CASSFTTSGGTDTQYF.

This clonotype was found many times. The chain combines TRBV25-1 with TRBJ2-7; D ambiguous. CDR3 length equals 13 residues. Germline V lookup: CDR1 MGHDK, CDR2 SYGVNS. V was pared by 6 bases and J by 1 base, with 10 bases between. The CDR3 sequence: CASREVGSYEQYF. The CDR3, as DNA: TGTGCCAGCAGAGAAGTAGGGTCCTACGAGCAGTACTTC.

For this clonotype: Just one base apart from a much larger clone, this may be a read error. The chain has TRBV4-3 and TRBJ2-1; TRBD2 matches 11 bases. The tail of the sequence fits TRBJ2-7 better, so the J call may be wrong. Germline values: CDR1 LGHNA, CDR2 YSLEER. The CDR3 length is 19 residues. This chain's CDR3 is CASSQDHPPTSGEYNEQYF. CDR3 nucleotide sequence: TGCGCCAGCAGCCAAGATCACCCTCCGACTAGCGGGGAATACAATGAGCAGTACTTC.

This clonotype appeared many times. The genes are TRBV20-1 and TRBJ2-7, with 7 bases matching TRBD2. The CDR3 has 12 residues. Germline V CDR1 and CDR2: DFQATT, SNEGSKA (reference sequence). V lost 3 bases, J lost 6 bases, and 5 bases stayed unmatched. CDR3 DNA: TGCAGTGCTAGCCCGACTAGCAGCGAGCAGTACTTC. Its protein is CSASPTSSEQYF.

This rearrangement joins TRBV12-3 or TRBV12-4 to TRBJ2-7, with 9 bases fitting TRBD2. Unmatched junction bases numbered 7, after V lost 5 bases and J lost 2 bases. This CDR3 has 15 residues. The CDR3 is CASSRSLAGTYEQYF. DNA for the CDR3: TGTGCCAGCAGTCGAAGCCTAGCGGGGACCTACGAGCAGTACTTC.

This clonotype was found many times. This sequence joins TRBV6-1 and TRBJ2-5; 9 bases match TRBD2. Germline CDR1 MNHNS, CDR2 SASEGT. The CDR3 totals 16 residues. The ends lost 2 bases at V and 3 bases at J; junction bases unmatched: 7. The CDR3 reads CASSESSGINKETQYF. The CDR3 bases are TGTGCCAGCAGTGAATCTAGCGGGATCAATAAAGAGACCCAGTACTTC.

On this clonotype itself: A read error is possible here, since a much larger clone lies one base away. The chain's CDR3 is CAIRAQSNQPQHF. Here the CDR3 DNA reads TGTGCCATCAGGGCCCAGTCTAATCAGCCCCAGCATTTT. The V call is TRBV10-3, the J call TRBJ1-5; D is unclear. The CDR3 has 13 residues. Germline V CDR1 and CDR2: ENHRY, SYGVKD. Trimming shortened V by 6 bases and J by 4 bases, and 10 bases separated the two germline ends.

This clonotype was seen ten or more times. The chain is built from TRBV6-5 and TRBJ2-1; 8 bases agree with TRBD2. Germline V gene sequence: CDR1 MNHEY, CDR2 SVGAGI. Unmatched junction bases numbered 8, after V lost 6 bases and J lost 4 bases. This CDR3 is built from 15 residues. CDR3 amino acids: CASSETGGTYNEQFF. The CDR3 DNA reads TGTGCCAGCAGCGAAACGGGGGGGACATACAATGAGCAGTTCTTC.

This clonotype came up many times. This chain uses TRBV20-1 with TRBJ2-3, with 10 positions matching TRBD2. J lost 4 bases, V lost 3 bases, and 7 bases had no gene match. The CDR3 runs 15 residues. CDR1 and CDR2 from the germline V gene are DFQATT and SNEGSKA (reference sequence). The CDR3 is CSASESSGGADTQYF. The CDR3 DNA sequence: TGCAGTGCTAGTGAGTCTAGCGGGGGAGCAGATACGCAGTATTTT.

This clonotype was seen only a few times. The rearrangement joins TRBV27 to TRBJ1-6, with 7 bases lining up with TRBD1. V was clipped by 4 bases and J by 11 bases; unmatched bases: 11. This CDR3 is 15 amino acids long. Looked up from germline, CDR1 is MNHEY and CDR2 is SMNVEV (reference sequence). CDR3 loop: CASSSIGTEDAPLHF. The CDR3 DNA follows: TGTGCCAGCAGTTCCATCGGGACAGAGGACGCACCCCTCCACTTT.

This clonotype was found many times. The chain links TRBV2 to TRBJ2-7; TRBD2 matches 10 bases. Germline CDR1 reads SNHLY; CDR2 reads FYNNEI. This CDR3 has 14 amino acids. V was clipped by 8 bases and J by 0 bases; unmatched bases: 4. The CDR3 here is CASGLAGGSYEQYF. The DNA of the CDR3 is TGTGCCAGCGGCTTAGCGGGGGGCTCCTACGAGCAGTACTTC.

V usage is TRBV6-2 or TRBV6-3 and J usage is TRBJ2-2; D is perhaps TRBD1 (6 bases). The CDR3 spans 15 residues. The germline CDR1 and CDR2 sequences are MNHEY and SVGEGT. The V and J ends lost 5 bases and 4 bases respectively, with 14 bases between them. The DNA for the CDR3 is TGTGCCAGCAGTCTGTTCAGGGGATCCACCGGGGAGCTGTTTTTT. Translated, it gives CASSLFRGSTGELFF.

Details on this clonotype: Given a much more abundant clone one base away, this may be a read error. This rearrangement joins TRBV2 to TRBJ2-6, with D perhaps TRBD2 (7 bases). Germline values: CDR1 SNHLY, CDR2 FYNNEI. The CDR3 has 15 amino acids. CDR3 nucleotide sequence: TGTGCCAGCAGGGGGGGGGCGCACGGGGCCAGCGTCCTGACTTTC. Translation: CASRGGAHGASVLTF.

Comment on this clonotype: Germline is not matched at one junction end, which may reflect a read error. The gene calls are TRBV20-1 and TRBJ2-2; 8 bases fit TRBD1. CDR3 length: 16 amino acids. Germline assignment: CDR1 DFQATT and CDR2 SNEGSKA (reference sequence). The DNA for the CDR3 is TGCAGTGCTAGGGTCGACAGGGGTCGGGCCACCGGGGGGCTGTTTTTT. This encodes CSARVDRGRATGGLFF.

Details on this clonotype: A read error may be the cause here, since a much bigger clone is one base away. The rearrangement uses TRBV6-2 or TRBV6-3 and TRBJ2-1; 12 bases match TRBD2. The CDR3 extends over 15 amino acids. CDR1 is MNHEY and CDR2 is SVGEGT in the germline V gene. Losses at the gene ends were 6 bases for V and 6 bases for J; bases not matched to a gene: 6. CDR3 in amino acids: CASRELAGGPNEQFF. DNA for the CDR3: TGTGCCAGCAGGGAACTAGCGGGGGGCCCCAATGAGCAGTTCTTC.

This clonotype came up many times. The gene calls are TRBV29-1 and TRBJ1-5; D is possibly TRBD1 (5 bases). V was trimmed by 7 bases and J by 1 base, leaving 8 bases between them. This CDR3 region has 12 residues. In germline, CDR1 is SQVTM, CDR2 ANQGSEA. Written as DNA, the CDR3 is TGCAGCGGGGGGGAAAGCAATCAGCCCCAGCATTTT. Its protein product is CSGGESNQPQHF.

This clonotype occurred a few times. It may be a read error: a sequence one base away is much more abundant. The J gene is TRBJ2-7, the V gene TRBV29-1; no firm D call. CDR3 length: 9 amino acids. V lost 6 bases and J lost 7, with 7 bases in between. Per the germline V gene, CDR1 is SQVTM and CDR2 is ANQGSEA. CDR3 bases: TGCAGCGTCGGCGATGAGCAGTACTTC. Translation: CSVGDEQYF.

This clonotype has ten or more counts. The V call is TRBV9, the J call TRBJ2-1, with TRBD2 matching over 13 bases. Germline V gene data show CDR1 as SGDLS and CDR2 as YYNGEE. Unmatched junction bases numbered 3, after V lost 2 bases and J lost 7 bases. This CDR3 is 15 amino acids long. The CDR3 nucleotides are TGTGCCAGCAGCGTGGGACTAGCGGGGAATAATGAGCAGTTCTTC. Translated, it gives CASSVGLAGNNEQFF. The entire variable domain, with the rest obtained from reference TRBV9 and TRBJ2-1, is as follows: DSGVTQTPKHLITATGQRVTLRCSPRSGDLSVYWYQQSLDQGLQFLIQYYNGEERAKGNILERFSAQQFPDLHSELNLSSLELGDSALYFCASSVGLAGNNEQFFGPGTRLTVL.

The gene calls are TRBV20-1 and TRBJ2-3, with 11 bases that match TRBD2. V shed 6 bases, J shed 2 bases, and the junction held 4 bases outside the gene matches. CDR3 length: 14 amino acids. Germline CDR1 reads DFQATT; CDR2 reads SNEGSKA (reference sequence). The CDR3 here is CSALLAGVTDTQYF. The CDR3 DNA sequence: TGCAGTGCCCTACTAGCGGGAGTCACAGATACGCAGTATTTT.

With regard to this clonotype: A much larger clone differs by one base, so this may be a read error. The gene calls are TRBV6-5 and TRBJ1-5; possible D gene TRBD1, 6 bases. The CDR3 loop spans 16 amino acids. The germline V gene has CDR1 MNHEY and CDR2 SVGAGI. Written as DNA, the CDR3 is TGTGCCAGCAGTTCCCTAGGGACACATAGCAATCAGCCCCGGCATTTT. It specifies CASSSLGTHSNQPRHF.

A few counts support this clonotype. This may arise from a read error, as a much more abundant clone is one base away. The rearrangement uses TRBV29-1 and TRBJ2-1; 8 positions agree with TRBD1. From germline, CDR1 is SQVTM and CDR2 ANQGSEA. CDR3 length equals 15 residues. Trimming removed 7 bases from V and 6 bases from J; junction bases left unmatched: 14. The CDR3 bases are TGCAGCGGATCAACCGGGACAGGCCCCGGCAATGAGCAGTTCTTC. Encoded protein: CSGSTGTGPGNEQFF.

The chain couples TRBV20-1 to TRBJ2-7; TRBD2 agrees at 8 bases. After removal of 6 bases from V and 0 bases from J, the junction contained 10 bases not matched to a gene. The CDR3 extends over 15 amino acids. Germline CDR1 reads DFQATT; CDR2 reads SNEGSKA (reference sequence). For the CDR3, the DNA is TGCAGTGCGAGATTTATGCGGGGGGACTCCTACGAGCAGTACTTC. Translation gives CSARFMRGDSYEQYF.

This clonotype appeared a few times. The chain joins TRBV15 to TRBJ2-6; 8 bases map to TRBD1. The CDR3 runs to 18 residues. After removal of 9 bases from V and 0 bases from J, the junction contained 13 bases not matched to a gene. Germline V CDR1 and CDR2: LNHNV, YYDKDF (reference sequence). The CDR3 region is CATVDGQGGLSGANVLTF. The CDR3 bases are TGTGCCACTGTTGACGGACAGGGCGGACTCTCTGGGGCCAACGTCCTGACTTTC. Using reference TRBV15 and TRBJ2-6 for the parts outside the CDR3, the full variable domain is DAMVIQNPRYQVTQFGKPVTLSCSQTLNHNVMYWYQQKSSQAPKLLFHYYDKDFNNEADTPDNFQSRRPNTSFCFLDIRSPGLGDTAMYLCATVDGQGGLSGANVLTFGAGSRLTVL.

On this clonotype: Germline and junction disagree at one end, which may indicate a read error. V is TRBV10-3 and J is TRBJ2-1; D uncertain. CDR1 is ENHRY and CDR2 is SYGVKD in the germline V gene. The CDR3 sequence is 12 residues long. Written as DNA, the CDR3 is TGTGCCAGCACCGCCCCGGGCAATGAGCAGGTCTTC. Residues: CASTAPGNEQVF.

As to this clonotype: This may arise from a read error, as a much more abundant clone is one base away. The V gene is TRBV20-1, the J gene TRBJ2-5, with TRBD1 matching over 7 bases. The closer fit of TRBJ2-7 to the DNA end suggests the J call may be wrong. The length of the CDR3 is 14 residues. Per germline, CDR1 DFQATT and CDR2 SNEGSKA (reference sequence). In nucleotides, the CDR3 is TGCAGTGCTAGGTCCAGGACAGGTACCTACGAGCAGTACTTC. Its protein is CSARSRTGTYEQYF.